A single sample is the source of the 5 T cell receptor beta chains below, sequenced in a study of OX40 agonist ivuxolimab in advanced cancers. Clones were read by immunoSEQ multiplex PCR, and TCRdb kept only the in-frame ones, dropping some. Of about 82,000 clones listed, about nine tenths were seen once; the top ten hold about 0.7%. Sequenced material: CD4+ or CD8+ T cells sorted from blood, taken in a trial of the OX40 agonist ivuxolimab. All receptors come from an adult with an advanced solid tumor such as melanoma, head and neck, liver or kidney cancer.

The chain recombines TRBV19 with TRBJ1-2; a weak D match, TRBD1 (6 bases). Per the germline V gene, CDR1 is LNHDA and CDR2 is SQIVND (reference sequence). This CDR3 is built from 15 residues. V was shortened by 4 bases and J by 5 bases, with 17 bases between the two germline ends. The CDR3 DNA follows: TGTGCCAGTAGTAGCCCCCCGGACAGCGCTTATGGCTACACCTTC. Translation gives CASSSPPDSAYGYTF.

This sequence joins TRBV5-6 and TRBJ2-3, with a possible D match to TRBD2 (5 bases). From germline, CDR1 is SGHDT and CDR2 YYEEEE. With 3 bases removed from V and 4 bases from J, the gap between germline ends came to 18 bases. The CDR3 has 16 amino acids. The chain's CDR3 is CASSSMPTGWADTQYF. CDR3 DNA: TGTGCCAGCAGCTCCATGCCGACGGGGTGGGCAGATACGCAGTATTTT.

On this clone itself: Distinct nucleotide sequences in the sample also encode this CDR3. The chain has TRBV15 and TRBJ2-3; 9 bases match TRBD1. Germline values: CDR1 LNHNV, CDR2 YYDKDF (reference sequence). Losses at the gene ends were 1 base for V and 3 bases for J; bases not matched to a gene: 2. There are 15 residues in the CDR3. The CDR3: CATSRGGQGTDTQYF. Here the CDR3 DNA reads TGTGCCACCAGCAGAGGGGGACAGGGAACAGATACGCAGTATTTT.

This rearrangement joins TRBV5-4 to TRBJ2-3; TRBD2 matches at 14 bases. The germline V gene encodes CDR1 SGHNT and CDR2 YYREEE (reference sequence). The CDR3 totals 19 residues. The J segment lost 5 bases and the V segment lost 0 bases, leaving 11 bases of the junction unmatched. In DNA form, the CDR3 reads TGTGCCAGCAGCTTGGATGGACTAGCGGGAGGCACCGCAGGAGATACGCAGTATTTT. Encoded protein: CASSLDGLAGGTAGDTQYF. Drawing the rest from reference TRBV5-4 and TRBJ2-3, the complete variable domain is ETGVTQSPTHLIKTRGQQVTLRCSSQSGHNTVSWYQQALGQGPQFIFQYYREEENGRGNFPPRFSGLQFPNYSSELNVNALELDDSALYLCASSLDGLAGGTAGDTQYFGPGTRLTVL.

The gene calls are TRBV25-1 and TRBJ2-5; TRBD2 matches 11 bases. Germline lookup yields CDR1 MGHDK and CDR2 SYGVNS. The V segment lost 3 bases and the J segment 5 bases; nucleotides outside the gene matches: 8. There are 16 residues in the CDR3. CDR3 protein: CASSEVSGRALETQYF. The DNA of the CDR3 is TGTGCCAGCAGTGAGGTTAGCGGGAGGGCCCTTGAGACCCAGTACTTC.